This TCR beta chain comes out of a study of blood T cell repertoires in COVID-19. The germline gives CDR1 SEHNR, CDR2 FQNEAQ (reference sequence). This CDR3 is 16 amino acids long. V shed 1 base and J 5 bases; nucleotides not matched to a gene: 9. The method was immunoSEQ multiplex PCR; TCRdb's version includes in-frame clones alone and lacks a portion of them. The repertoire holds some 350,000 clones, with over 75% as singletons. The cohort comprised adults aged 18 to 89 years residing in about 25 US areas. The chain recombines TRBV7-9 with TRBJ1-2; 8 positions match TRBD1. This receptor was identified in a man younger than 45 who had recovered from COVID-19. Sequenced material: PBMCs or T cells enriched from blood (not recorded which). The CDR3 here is CASSLEAGTGLYGYTF. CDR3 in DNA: TGTGCCAGCAGCTTAGAAGCCGGGACAGGCCTGTATGGCTACACCTTC.